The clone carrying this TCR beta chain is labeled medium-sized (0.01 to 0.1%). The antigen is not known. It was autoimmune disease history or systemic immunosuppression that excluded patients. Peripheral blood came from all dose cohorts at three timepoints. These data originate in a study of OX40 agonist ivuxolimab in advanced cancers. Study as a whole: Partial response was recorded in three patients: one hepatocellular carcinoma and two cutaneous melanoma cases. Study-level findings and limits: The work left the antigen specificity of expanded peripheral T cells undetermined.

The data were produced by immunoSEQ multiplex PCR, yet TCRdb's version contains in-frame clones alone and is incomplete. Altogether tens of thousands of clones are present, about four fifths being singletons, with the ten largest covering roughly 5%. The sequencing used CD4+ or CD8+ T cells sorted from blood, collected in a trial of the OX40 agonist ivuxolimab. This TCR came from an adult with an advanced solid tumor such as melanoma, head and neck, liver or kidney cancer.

Here the CDR3 reads CASSFGSSYEQYF. The CDR3, as DNA: TGTGCCAGCAGCTTCGGCAGCTCCTACGAGCAGTACTTC. This chain uses TRBV7-9 with TRBJ2-7; D is undetermined. Trimming removed 3 bases from V and 0 bases from J, with 6 bases in between. Germline CDR1 is SEHNR and CDR2 is FQNEAQ (reference sequence). The CDR3 is made up of 13 amino acids.